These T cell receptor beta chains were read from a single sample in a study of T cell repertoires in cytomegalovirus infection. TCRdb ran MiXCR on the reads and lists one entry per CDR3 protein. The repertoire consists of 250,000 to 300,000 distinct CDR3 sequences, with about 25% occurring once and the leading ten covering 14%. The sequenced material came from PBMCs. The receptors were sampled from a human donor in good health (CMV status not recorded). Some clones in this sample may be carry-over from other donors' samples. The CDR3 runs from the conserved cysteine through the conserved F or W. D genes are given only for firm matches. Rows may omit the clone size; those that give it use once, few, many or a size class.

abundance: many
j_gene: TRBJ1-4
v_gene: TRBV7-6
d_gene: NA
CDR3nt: TGTGCCAGCAGCTTCGAATCGGACGCAACTAATGAAAAACTGTTTTTT
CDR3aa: CASSFESDATNEKLFF

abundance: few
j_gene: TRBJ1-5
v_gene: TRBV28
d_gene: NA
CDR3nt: TGTGCCAGCAGTTACGAGGGCCCGGGGCATTTT
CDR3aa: CASSYEGPGHF

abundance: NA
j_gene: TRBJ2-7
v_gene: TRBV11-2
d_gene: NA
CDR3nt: TGTGCCAGCAGCCTAGAGGGGGGGCGGTGGGAGCAGTACTTC
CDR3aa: CASSLEGGRWEQYF

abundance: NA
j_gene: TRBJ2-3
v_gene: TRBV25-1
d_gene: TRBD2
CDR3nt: TGTGCCAGCAGTGAGACCCTTGGGAGGGGCAAAAACACAGATACGCAGTATTTT
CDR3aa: CASSETLGRGKNTDTQYF

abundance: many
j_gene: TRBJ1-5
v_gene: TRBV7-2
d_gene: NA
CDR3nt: TGTGCCAGCAGCTTGTACAGGAATCAGCCCCAGCATTTT
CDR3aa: CASSLYRNQPQHF

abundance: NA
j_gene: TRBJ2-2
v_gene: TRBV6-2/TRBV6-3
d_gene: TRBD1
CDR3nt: TGTGCCAGCAGCGACGGACAGGGGGCGATCGGGGAGCTGTTTTTT
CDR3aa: CASSDGQGAIGELFF

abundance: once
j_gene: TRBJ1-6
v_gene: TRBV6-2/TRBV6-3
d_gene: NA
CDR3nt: TGTGCCAGCAGTCCACTACTTCGGGGTAAAAATTCACCCCTCCACTTT
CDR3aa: CASSPLLRGKNSPLHF

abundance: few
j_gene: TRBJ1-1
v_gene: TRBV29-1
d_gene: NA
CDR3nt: TGCAGCTGCAATCGCTTGAACACTGAAGCTTTCTTT
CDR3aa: CSCNRLNTEAFF

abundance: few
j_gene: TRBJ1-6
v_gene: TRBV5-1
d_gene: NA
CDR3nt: TGCGCCAGCAGCTTGGTAGGGGATAATTCACCCCTCCACTTT
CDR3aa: CASSLVGDNSPLHF

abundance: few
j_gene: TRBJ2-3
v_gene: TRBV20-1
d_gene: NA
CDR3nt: TGCAGTGCTCCGGGGCGGCGGGGAGAGGGCACAGATACGCAGTATTTT
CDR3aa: CSAPGRRGEGTDTQYF

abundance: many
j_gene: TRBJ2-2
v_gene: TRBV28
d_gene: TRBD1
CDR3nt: TGTGCCAGCAGGACAGGGGGCTCGGTCGGGGAGCTGTTTTTT
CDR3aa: CASRTGGSVGELFF

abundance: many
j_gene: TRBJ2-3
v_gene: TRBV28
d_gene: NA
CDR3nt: TGTGCCAGCAGTTCCCCCACGGGACGGTTGAGAGGTACGCAGTATTTT
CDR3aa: CASSSPTGRLRGTQYF

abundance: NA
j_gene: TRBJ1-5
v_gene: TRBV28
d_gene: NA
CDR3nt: TGTGCCAGCCATGGGGGGAGAGTTAGTCAGCCCCAGCATTTT
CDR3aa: CASHGGRVSQPQHF

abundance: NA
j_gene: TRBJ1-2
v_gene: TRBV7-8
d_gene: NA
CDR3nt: TGTGCCAGCAGCCCAGGGGTCGGGTCTAGTGGCTACACCTTC
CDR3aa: CASSPGVGSSGYTF

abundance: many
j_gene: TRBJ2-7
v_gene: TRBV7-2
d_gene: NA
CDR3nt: TGTGCCAGCAGCCCCCGGGGGAACGAGCAGTACTTC
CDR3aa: CASSPRGNEQYF

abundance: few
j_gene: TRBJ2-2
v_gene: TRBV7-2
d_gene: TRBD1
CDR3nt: TGTGCCAGCAGCCGGCAGGGGGTTGGAAACACCGGGGAGCTGTTTTTT
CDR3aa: CASSRQGVGNTGELFF

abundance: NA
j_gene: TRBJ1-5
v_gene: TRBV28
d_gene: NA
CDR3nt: TGTGCCAGCAGTCCCCATACAGGGCTACATCAGCCCCAGCATTTT
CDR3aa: CASSPHTGLHQPQHF

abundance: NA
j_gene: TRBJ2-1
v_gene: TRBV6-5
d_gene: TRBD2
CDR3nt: TGTGCCAGCAGCCATAGACAAGGGACTAACAATGAGCAGTTCTTC
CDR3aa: CASSHRQGTNNEQFF

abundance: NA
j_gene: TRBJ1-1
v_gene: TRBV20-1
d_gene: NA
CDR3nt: TGCAGTGCTAGCCCCCCCCCGGCAGGGGACACTGAAGCTTTCTTT
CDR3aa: CSASPPPAGDTEAFF

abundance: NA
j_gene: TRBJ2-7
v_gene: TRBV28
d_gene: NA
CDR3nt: TGTGCCAGCAGTGGCCGGGACTTTTCCCACTACGAGCAGTACTTC
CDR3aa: CASSGRDFSHYEQYF

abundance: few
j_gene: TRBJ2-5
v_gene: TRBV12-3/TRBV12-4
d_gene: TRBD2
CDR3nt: TGTGCCAGCAGTTTCGCAGCGGGACAAGAGACCCAGTACTTC
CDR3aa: CASSFAAGQETQYF

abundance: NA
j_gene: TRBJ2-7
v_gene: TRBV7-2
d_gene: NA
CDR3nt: TGTGCCAGCAGCTTGGCCGGTCCTAGTCGACACGAGCAGTACTTC
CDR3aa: CASSLAGPSRHEQYF

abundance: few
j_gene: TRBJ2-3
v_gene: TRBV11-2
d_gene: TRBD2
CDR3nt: TGTGCCAGCAGCTTAGAGGGACTAGCGGGGGGCTACACAGATACGCAGTATTTT
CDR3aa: CASSLEGLAGGYTDTQYF

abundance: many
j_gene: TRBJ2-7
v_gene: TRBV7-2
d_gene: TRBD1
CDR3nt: TGTGCCAGCAGCTTCCCCCACATGGACAGGGGGCGTTTTACCTACGAGCAGTACTTC
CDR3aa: CASSFPHMDRGRFTYEQYF

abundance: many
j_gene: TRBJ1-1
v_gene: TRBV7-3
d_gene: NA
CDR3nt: TGTGCCAGCAGCCCGCGCGTGGACACTGAAGCTTTCTTT
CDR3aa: CASSPRVDTEAFF

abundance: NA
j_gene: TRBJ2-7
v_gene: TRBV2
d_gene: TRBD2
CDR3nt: TGTGCCAGCTTCCGGGACTACTCCTCCTACGAGCAGTACTTC
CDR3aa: CASFRDYSSYEQYF

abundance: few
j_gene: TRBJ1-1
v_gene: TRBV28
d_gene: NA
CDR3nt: TGTGCCAGCAGTGAGGGGAACACTGAAGCTTTCTTT
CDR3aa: CASSEGNTEAFF